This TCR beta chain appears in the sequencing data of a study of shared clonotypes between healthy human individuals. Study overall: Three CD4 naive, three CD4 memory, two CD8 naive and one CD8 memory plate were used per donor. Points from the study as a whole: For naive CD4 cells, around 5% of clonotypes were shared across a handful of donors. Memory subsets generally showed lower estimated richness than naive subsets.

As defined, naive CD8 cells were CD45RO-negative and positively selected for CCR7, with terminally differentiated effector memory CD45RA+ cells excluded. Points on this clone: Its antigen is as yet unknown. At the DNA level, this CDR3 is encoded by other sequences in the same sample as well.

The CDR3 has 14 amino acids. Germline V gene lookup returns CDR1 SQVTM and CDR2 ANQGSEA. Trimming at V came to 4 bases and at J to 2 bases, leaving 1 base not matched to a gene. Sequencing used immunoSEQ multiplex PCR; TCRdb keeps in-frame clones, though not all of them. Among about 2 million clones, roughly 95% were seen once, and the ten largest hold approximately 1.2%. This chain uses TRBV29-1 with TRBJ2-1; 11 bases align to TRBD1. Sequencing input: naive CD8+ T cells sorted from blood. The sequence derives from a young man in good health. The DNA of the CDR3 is TGCAGCGTTGGGGGACAGGGGGCCTACAATGAGCAGTTCTTC. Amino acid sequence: CSVGGQGAYNEQFF.